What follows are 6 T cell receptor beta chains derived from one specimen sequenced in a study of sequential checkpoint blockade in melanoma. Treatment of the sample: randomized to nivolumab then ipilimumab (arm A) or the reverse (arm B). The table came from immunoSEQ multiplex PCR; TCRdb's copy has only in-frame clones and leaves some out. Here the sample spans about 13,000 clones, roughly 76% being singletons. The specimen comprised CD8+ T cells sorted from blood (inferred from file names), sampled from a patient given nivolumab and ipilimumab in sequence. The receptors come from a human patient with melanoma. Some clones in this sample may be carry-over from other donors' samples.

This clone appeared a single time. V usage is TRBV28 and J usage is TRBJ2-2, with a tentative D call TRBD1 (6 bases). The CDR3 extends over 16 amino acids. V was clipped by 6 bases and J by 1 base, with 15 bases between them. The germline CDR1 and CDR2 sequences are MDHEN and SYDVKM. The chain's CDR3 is CASRKQGGGNTGELFF. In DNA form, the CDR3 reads TGTGCCAGCAGGAAACAGGGTGGCGGGAACACCGGGGAGCTGTTTTTT.

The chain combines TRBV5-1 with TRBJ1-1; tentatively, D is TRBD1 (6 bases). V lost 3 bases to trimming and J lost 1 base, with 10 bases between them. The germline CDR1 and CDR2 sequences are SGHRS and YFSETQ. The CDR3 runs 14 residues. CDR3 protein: CASSSRGGNTEAFF. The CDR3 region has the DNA TGCGCCAGCAGCTCCAGGGGTGGGAACACTGAAGCTTTCTTT. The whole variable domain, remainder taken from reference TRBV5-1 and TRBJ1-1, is KAGVTQTPRYLIKTRGQQVTLSCSPISGHRSVSWYQQTPGQGLQFLFEYFSETQRNKGNFPGRFSGRQFSNSRSEMNVSTLELGDSALYLCASSSRGGNTEAFFGQGTRLTVV.

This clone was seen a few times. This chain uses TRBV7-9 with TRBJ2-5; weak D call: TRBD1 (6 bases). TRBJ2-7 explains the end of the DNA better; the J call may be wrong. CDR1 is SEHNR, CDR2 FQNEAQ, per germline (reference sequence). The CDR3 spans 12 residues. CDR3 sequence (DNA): TGTGCCAGCAGCCGGACAGACTACGAGCAGTACTTC. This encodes CASSRTDYEQYF.

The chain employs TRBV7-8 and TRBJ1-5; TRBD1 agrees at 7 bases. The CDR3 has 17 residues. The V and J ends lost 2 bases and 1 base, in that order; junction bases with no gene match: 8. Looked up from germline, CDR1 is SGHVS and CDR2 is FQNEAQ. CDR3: CASSLRGTGESNQPQHF. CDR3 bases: TGTGCCAGCAGCTTACGGGGAACAGGGGAGAGCAATCAGCCCCAGCATTTT.

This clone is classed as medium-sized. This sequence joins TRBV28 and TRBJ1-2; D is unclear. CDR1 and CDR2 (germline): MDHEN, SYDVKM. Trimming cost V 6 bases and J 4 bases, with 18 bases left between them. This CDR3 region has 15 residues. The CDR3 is CASRGRVDLIYGYTF. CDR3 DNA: TGTGCCAGCAGGGGGAGGGTAGATTTAATCTATGGCTACACCTTC.

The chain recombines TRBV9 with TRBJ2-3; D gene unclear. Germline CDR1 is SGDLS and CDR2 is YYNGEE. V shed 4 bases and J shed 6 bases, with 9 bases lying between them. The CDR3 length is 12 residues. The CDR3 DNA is TGTGCCAGCAGCCTTGGGCACGATACGCAGTATTTT. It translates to CASSLGHDTQYF.